This T cell receptor (beta chain) was sequenced during a study of T cell responses to AZD1222 COVID-19 vaccine. Overall study findings and caveats: Clonal diversity was possibly underestimated, and white British individuals and females predominated among donors. At 160-218 and 743-854, vaccine-associated CD4 TCRs were dominant, and they spanned spike. Per reports, nearly half of all spike-specific TCRs target regions that are unmutated in variants.

Regarding this clone: Its target is unknown.

Generated by immunoSEQ multiplex PCR, the TCRdb table keeps only in-frame clones and is missing some. The sample records 150,000 to 200,000 clones, roughly 92% being singletons. The source is an adult in good health. Material: peripheral blood, obtained on day 0 of AZD1222 vaccination.

CDR3 bases: TGCAGCGCCGACAGGAATTCCTACAATGAGCAGTTCTTC. It codes for CSADRNSYNEQFF. V usage is TRBV29-1 and J usage is TRBJ2-1; perhaps TRBD1 as D (6 bases). The germline gives CDR1 SQVTM, CDR2 ANQGSEA. The CDR3 runs 13 residues. V dropped 7 bases and J dropped 1 base, with 11 bases sitting between them.